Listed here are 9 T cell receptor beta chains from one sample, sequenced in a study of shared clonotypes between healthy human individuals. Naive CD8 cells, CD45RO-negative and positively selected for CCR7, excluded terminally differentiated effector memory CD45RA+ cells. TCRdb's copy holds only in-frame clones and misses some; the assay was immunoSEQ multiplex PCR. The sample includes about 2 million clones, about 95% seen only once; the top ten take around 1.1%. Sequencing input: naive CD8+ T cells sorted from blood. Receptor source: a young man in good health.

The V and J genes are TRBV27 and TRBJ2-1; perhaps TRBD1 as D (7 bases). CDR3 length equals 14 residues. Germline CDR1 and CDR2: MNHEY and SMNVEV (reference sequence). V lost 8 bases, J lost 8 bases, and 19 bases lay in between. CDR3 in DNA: TGTGCCAGCCAGGGGGGTGCCTCCTTTCATGAGCAGTTCTTC. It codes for CASQGGASFHEQFF.

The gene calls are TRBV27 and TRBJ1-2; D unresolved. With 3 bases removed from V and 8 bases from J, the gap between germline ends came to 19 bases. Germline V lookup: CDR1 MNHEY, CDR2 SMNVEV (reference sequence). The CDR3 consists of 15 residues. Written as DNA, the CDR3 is TGTGCCAGCAGTTTCAGTCACTACCTCGGAGGGGGCTACACCTTC. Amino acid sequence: CASSFSHYLGGGYTF.

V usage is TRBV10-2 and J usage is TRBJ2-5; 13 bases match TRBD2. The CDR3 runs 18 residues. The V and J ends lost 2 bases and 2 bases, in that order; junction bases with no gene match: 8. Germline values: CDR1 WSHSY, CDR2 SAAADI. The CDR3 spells CASSEGLAGAEGQETQYF. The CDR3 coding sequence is TGCGCCAGCAGTGAGGGACTAGCGGGAGCGGAGGGGCAAGAGACCCAGTACTTC.

CDR3 coding DNA: TGTGCCAGCAGCTTGGTAGCAGAACCCGTGGAAGCTTTCTTT. Translated, it gives CASSLVAEPVEAFF. The chain couples TRBV5-4 to TRBJ1-1, with unresolved D. With 0 bases removed from V and 8 bases from J, the gap between germline ends came to 14 bases. Per germline, CDR1 SGHNT and CDR2 YYREEE (reference sequence). The CDR3 runs to 14 residues.

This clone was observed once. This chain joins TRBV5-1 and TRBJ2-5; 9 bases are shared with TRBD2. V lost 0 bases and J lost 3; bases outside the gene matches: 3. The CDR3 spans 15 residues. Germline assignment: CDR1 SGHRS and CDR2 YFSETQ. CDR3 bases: TGCGCCAGCAGCTTGGAGGGCGGGAGGGAAGAGACCCAGTACTTC. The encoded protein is CASSLEGGREETQYF.

CDR3: CASSLGRVGGSNYGYTF. CDR3 nucleotides: TGCGCCAGCAGCTTGGGCAGGGTAGGAGGATCAAACTATGGCTACACCTTC. V usage is TRBV5-1 and J usage is TRBJ1-2; tentative D call: TRBD1 (5 bases). The CDR3 runs 17 residues. Per the germline V gene, CDR1 is SGHRS and CDR2 is YFSETQ. Trimming took off 0 bases at V and 2 bases at J, with 17 bases between the two ends.

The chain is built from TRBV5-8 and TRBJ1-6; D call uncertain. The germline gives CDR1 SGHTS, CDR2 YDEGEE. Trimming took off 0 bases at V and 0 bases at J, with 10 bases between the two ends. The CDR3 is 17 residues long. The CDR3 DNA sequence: TGTGCCAGCAGCTTGGAAACTCCTAGCTCCTATAATTCACCCCTCCACTTT. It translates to CASSLETPSSYNSPLHF.

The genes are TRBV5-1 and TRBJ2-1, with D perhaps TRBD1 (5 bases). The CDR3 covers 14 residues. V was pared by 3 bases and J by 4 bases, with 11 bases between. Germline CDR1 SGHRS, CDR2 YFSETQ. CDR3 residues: CASSYGADYNEQFF. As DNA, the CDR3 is TGCGCCAGCAGCTATGGGGCGGATTACAATGAGCAGTTCTTC.

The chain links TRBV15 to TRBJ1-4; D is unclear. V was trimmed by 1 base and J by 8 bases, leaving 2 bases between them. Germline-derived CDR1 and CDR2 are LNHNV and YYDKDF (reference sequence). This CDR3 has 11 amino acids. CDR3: CATSRVEKLFF. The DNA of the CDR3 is TGTGCCACCAGCAGAGTCGAAAAACTGTTTTTT.